Listed here are 9 T cell receptor beta chains from one sample, sequenced in a study of cytomegalovirus exposure and HLA in healthy donors. Use of 60 Vbeta and 13 Jbeta primers characterized the PCR. Some clones are missing from TCRdb's copy, which holds only in-frame ones; the method was immunoSEQ multiplex PCR. The sample holds 65,000 to 85,000 clones, 86% seen once. Sequencing was carried out using PBMCs. The receptors shown here come from a woman in her thirties in good health and CMV-seronegative.

This clone was counted between two and nine times. The J gene is TRBJ1-5, the V gene TRBV6-5; D not certain. CDR3 size: 13 residues. Germline loops: CDR1 MNHEY, CDR2 SVGAGI. V gave up 6 bases and J gave up 5 bases, with 11 bases separating them. As DNA, the CDR3 is TGTGCCAGCAGCACATACCTGGATCAGCCCCAGCATTTT. Encoded protein: CASSTYLDQPQHF.

This chain joins TRBV15 and TRBJ2-5, with 7 bases aligning to TRBD2. CDR3 size: 17 residues. J gave up 4 bases and V 1 base, and 12 bases lay outside the gene matches. The germline gives CDR1 LNHNV, CDR2 YYDKDF (reference sequence). CDR3 DNA sequence: TGTGCCACCAGCAGAGTGGGGGGAGGGGCCCCGGGAGAGACCCAGTACTTC. It translates to CATSRVGGGAPGETQYF.

The chain is built from TRBV5-6 and TRBJ2-7; 12 bases align to TRBD2. After removal of 5 bases from V and 2 bases from J, the junction contained 14 bases not matched to a gene. Looked up from germline, CDR1 is SGHDT and CDR2 is YYEEEE. The CDR3 has 18 residues. CDR3 loop: CASRRGQETSGSPYEQYF. For the CDR3, the DNA is TGTGCCAGCAGACGGGGACAGGAGACTAGCGGGAGCCCCTACGAGCAGTACTTC.

The DNA for the CDR3 is TGTGCCAGCAGTTCTGGGCAGGAATCATACGAGCAGTACTTC. Its protein product is CASSSGQESYEQYF. The chain is built from TRBV28 and TRBJ2-5, with D unclear. The closer fit of TRBJ2-7 to the DNA end suggests the J call may be wrong. This CDR3 comprises 14 residues. Per the germline V gene, CDR1 is MDHEN and CDR2 is SYDVKM.

The DNA of the CDR3 is TGTGCCAGCAATTTCGGGACACAGAACACTGAAGCTTTCTTT. The encoded protein is CASNFGTQNTEAFF. The genes are TRBV6-6 and TRBJ1-1; D perhaps matches TRBD1 (6 bases). Germline-derived CDR1 and CDR2 are MNHNY and SVGAGI (reference sequence). The CDR3 is 14 amino acids. The ends were cut back, 7 bases at V and 1 base at J, with 13 bases in the middle.

A single count supports this clone. This chain joins TRBV29-1 and TRBJ2-7; D gene uncertain. Per the germline V gene, CDR1 is SQVTM and CDR2 is ANQGSEA. The CDR3 totals 11 residues. The V gene lost 6 bases and the J gene lost 3 bases, with 9 bases spanning the gap. In DNA, the CDR3 is TGCAGCGTCCTAGGCTACTACGAGCAGTACTTC. Its protein product is CSVLGYYEQYF.

The chain employs TRBV28 and TRBJ1-1; 9 bases are a match to TRBD1. This CDR3 has 13 residues. The germline gives CDR1 MDHEN, CDR2 SYDVKM. J lost 12 bases, V lost 4 bases, and 9 bases had no gene match. The CDR3 region has the DNA TGTGCCAGCAGTTCCTCGGGACAGGGAAGAACTTTCTTT. It translates to CASSSSGQGRTFF.

The genes are TRBV2 and TRBJ1-2; D possibly corresponds to TRBD1 (6 bases). Germline loops: CDR1 SNHLY, CDR2 FYNNEI. The CDR3 covers 14 residues. V gave up 1 base and J gave up 4 bases, with 10 bases separating them. CDR3 DNA: TGTGCCAGCAGTGAAGGGGACACTTCCTATGGCTACACCTTC. Translating it yields CASSEGDTSYGYTF.

The genes are TRBV15 and TRBJ2-3; 8 nucleotides match TRBD2. The CDR3 is 19 residues long. V was clipped by 5 bases and J by 5 bases; unmatched bases: 21. In germline, CDR1 is LNHNV, CDR2 YYDKDF (reference sequence). The CDR3 sequence: CATSGHPGRAKWPGDTQYF. In nucleotides, the CDR3 is TGTGCCACCAGCGGCCATCCCGGGAGGGCTAAATGGCCAGGAGATACGCAGTATTTT. Complete variable domain (other parts from reference TRBV15 and TRBJ2-3): DAMVIQNPRYQVTQFGKPVTLSCSQTLNHNVMYWYQQKSSQAPKLLFHYYDKDFNNEADTPDNFQSRRPNTSFCFLDIRSPGLGDTAMYLCATSGHPGRAKWPGDTQYFGPGTRLTVL.